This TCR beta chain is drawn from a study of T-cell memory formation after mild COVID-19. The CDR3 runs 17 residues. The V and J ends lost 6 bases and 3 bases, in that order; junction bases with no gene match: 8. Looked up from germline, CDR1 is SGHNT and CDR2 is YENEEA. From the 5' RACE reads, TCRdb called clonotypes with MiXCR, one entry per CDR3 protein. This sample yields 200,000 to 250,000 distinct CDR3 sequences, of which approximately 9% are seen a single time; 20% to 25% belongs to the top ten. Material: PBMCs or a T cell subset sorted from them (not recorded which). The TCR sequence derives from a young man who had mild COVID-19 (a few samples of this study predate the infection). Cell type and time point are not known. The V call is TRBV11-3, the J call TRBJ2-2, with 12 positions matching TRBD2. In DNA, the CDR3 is TGTGCCAGCAGTCAACGACTAGCGGGGGATTACACCGGGGAGCTGTTTTTT. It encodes CASSQRLAGDYTGELFF.